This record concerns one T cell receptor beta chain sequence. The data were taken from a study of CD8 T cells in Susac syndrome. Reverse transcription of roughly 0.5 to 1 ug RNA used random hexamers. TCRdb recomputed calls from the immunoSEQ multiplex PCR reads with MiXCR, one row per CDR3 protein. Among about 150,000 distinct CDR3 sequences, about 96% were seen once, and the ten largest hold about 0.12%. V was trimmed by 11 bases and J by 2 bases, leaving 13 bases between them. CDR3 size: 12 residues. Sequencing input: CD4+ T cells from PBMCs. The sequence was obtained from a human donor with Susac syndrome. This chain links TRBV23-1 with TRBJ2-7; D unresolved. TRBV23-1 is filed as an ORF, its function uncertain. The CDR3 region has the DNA TGCGCCGCGAACTTATGGGCCTACGAGCAGTACTTC. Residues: CAANLWAYEQYF.